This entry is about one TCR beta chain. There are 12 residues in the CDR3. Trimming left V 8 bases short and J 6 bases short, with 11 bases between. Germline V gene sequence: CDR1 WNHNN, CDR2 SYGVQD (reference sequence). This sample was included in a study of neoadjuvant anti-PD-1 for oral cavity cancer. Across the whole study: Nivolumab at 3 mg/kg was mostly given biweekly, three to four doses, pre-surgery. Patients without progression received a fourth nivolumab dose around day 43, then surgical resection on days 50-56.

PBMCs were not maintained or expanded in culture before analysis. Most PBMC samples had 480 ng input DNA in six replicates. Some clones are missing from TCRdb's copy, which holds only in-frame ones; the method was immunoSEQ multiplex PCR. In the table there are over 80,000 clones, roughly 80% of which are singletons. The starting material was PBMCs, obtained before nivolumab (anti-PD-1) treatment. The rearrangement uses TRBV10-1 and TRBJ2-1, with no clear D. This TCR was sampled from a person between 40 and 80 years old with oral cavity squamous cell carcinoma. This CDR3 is CASGANSNEQFF. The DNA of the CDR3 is TGCGCCAGCGGCGCCAACTCCAATGAGCAGTTCTTC.